This entry concerns a single TCR beta chain. Its specificity is not known. The data originate from a study of cytomegalovirus exposure and HLA in healthy donors. Background on the study: Of the donors genotyped, several hundred in all, about 80% fell in the Caucasian-associated ancestry cluster. Study-wide results and caveats: Earlier analysis looked at TCR beta V segments, and most were productive about 87% or about 30% of the time. Analysis was performed later, and it showed HLA-associated TCR beta chains to be more clonally expanded than equally common others.

60 Vbeta and 13 Jbeta primers were used in PCR. Repertoires were generated with immunoSEQ multiplex PCR, while TCRdb's copy carries only in-frame clones and drops some. The sample consists of some 150,000 clones, around 79% of them appearing once. V was clipped by 4 bases and J by 6 bases; unmatched bases: 8. In germline, CDR1 is LGHNA, CDR2 YNFKEQ. CDR3 length equals 15 residues. Sequencing was done on a sample of PBMCs. The sequence came from a woman between 25 and 40 years old in good health and CMV-seronegative. The chain joins TRBV4-2 to TRBJ2-7, with 11 bases lining up with TRBD1. DNA for the CDR3: TGTGCCAGCAGCCGAGCCGGACAGGGGGCTGGCGAGCAGTACTTC. Translation gives CASSRAGQGAGEQYF.